This entry lists 3 T cell receptor beta chains sequenced from one sample in a study of T cells in Graves' hyperthyroidism and ophthalmopathy. Template material for amplifying TCR beta CDR3 regions consisted of RNA transcripts. HTBI primers were the set used in a first-round RT-PCR of the TCR CDR3. TCRdb ran MiXCR on the multiplex PCR reads and lists one entry per CDR3 protein. Among about 620,000 distinct CDR3 sequences listed, about a sixth were seen once. The material sequenced was blood. The receptor set was obtained from a woman aged 25 to 39 with Graves' hyperthyroidism.

This clonotype was observed at least ten times. V gene TRBV15 combines with J gene TRBJ2-1, with D hard to call. The V gene lost 0 bases and the J gene lost 4 bases, with 10 bases spanning the gap. Germline CDR1 reads LNHNV; CDR2 reads YYDKDF (reference sequence). The CDR3 covers 15 residues. CDR3 nucleotide sequence: TGTGCCACCAGCAGAGATTTAGCTACATACAATGAGCAGTTCTTC. The encoded protein is CATSRDLATYNEQFF. The full variable domain, with the rest looked up from reference TRBV15 and TRBJ2-1, is DAMVIQNPRYQVTQFGKPVTLSCSQTLNHNVMYWYQQKSSQAPKLLFHYYDKDFNNEADTPDNFQSRRPNTSFCFLDIRSPGLGDTAMYLCATSRDLATYNEQFFGPGTRLTVL.

This clonotype has only a few counts. The chain uses TRBV20-1 and TRBJ2-2, with 10 bases fitting TRBD2. The CDR3 loop spans 18 amino acids. Per germline, CDR1 DFQATT and CDR2 SNEGSKA (reference sequence). J was trimmed by 0 bases and V by 0 bases; bases with no gene match: 7. This CDR3 is CSARDSGRRLANTGELFF. The CDR3 DNA reads as TGCAGTGCTAGAGATAGCGGGAGGCGGTTAGCGAACACCGGGGAGCTGTTTTTT.

This clonotype was detected many times. J is TRBJ1-2 and V is TRBV28; 7 nucleotides agree with TRBD1. V was pared by 5 bases and J by 6 bases, with 6 bases of the junction left unmatched. The V gene's germline CDR1 is MDHEN and CDR2 SYDVKM. The CDR3 covers 13 residues. The CDR3 DNA is TGTGCCAGCAGTCAGGACAGGTTTGATGGCTACACCTTC. Translating it yields CASSQDRFDGYTF.